Listed below are T cell receptor beta chains from one sample, sequenced in a study of T cell responses to AZD1222 COVID-19 vaccine. Some clones are missing from TCRdb's copy, which holds only in-frame ones; the method was immunoSEQ multiplex PCR. There are under 200,000 clones in the sample; roughly nine tenths occur only once, and 1.3% lies in the top ten. Sample: peripheral blood, taken 28 days after the second AZD1222 dose. The source of these receptors is an adult who received the AZD1222 COVID-19 vaccine. Both conserved end residues are part of each CDR3. The D gene is left open where the match is weak.

TRBV7-2	TRBD1	TRBJ1-5	CASSGRTGVNQPQHF	TGTGCCAGCAGCGGGCGGACAGGGGTCAATCAGCCCCAGCATTTT
TRBV10-3	NA	TRBJ2-1	CAISEPDFSGDEQFF	TGTGCCATCAGTGAGCCCGACTTTAGTGGGGATGAGCAGTTCTTC
TRBV15	NA	TRBJ2-5	CATRHPVQETQYF	TGTGCCACCCGACATCCCGTCCAGGAGACCCAGTACTTC
TRBV6-5	NA	TRBJ1-5	CASSRDGIFNQPQHF	TGTGCCAGCAGTCGGGACGGAATTTTCAATCAGCCCCAGCATTTT
TRBV7-2	NA	TRBJ2-3	CASSTSPGPRRYF	TGTGCCAGCAGCACCTCTCCGGGGCCCAGGCGGTATTTT
TRBV19	TRBD1	TRBJ1-2	CASSMDGGTGYNYGYTF	TGTGCCAGTAGTATGGATGGAGGGACAGGCTATAACTATGGCTACACCTTC
TRBV7-2	NA	TRBJ1-5	CASSSRQSNGPQHF	TGTGCCAGCAGCTCGAGACAGTCTAACGGGCCCCAGCATTTT
TRBV30	TRBD1	TRBJ1-1	CAWRLSLRTGHTEAFF	TGTGCCTGGAGACTGAGTCTTAGGACAGGGCACACTGAAGCTTTCTTT
TRBV30	NA	TRBJ1-2	CASSYGYTF	TGTGCCTCTAGCTATGGCTACACCTTC
TRBV7-2	TRBD2	TRBJ2-3	CASSLSGGLDTQYF	TGTGCCAGCAGCCTATCGGGAGGGCTCGATACGCAGTATTTT
TRBV3-1/TRBV3-2	NA	TRBJ1-2	CASSQWSALNYGYTF	TGTGCCAGCAGCCAATGGTCGGCCCTTAACTATGGCTACACCTTC
TRBV12-5	NA	TRBJ1-1	CASGRGGTEAFF	TGTGCTAGTGGCAGGGGAGGCACTGAAGCTTTCTTT
TRBV6-4	NA	TRBJ2-1	CASTGPGDSYNEQFF	TGTGCCAGCACTGGGCCAGGGGACTCCTACAATGAGCAGTTCTTC
TRBV6-5	TRBD1	TRBJ1-5	CASSLDRGGNQPQHF	TGTGCCAGCAGCTTGGACAGGGGCGGCAATCAGCCCCAGCATTTT
TRBV27	NA	TRBJ1-1	CASSYSGPNTEAFF	TGTGCCAGCAGTTATTCCGGGCCTAACACTGAAGCTTTCTTT
TRBV19	NA	TRBJ2-2	CASSIGRTGELFF	TGTGCCAGTAGTATAGGCAGGACCGGGGAGCTGTTTTTT